A single sample gave rise to the 4 T cell receptor beta chains below, sequenced in a study of immune heterogeneity within non-small cell lung tumors. Amplifying TCR beta CDR3 involved multiplex PCR carried out with 32 V and 13 J primers. TCRdb fed the multiplex PCR reads into MiXCR, producing one record per CDR3 protein. This table holds roughly 23,000 distinct CDR3 sequences, around a quarter found once. For each sample, template was roughly 640 ng of bulk tumor genomic DNA. Collection of several biopsies per primary tumor, spaced far apart, took place during surgery. Curative surgery was undertaken by patients, who had untreated, newly diagnosed non-small cell lung cancer. Sequenced material: lung tumor tissue. The receptors come from a man in his forties with non-small cell lung cancer.

This clonotype is labeled medium-sized (0.01 to 0.1%). One end of the junction is discordant with germline, which a read error may explain. This chain links TRBV27 with TRBJ1-5; the D gene is possibly TRBD1 (5 bases). The CDR3 totals 12 residues. Germline V lookup: CDR1 MNHEY, CDR2 SMNVEV (reference sequence). The CDR3 coding sequence is TGTGCCAGCAGTGTATCGGGGGAGCCCCAGCATTTT. This encodes CASSVSGEPQHF.

Comments on this clonotype: A read error may be the cause here, since a much bigger clone is one base away. V and J are TRBV10-3 and TRBJ2-3, with a tentative D call TRBD1 (6 bases). This CDR3 spans 12 amino acids. Trimming shortened V by 10 bases and J by 4 bases, and 12 bases separated the two germline ends. The germline gives CDR1 ENHRY, CDR2 SYGVKD. The CDR3, as DNA: TGTGCCACCAGGGGCGACTCAGATACGCAGTATTTT. Translating gives CATRGDSDTQYF.

This clonotype was counted between two and nine times. V gene TRBV3-1 combines with J gene TRBJ1-2, with D perhaps matching TRBD1 (6 bases). Germline V CDR1 and CDR2: LGHDT, YNNKEL (reference sequence). Deletions cut 0 bases from V and 8 bases from J, with 19 bases between. This CDR3 comprises 16 residues. CDR3 coding DNA: TGTGCCAGCAGCCAAGATCCCGGGGGCGCACCGAGGGGCTACACCTTC. It codes for CASSQDPGGAPRGYTF.

Many counts were recorded for this clonotype. The rearrangement links TRBV6-2 or TRBV6-3 to TRBJ1-1; D unresolved. V lost 2 bases and J lost 7, with 11 bases in between. Germline V CDR1 and CDR2: MNHEY, SVGEGT. The CDR3 is 13 amino acids. CDR3 sequence: CASSYGEGREAFF. The CDR3 nucleotides read TGTGCCAGCAGTTACGGGGAAGGCCGTGAAGCTTTCTTT.